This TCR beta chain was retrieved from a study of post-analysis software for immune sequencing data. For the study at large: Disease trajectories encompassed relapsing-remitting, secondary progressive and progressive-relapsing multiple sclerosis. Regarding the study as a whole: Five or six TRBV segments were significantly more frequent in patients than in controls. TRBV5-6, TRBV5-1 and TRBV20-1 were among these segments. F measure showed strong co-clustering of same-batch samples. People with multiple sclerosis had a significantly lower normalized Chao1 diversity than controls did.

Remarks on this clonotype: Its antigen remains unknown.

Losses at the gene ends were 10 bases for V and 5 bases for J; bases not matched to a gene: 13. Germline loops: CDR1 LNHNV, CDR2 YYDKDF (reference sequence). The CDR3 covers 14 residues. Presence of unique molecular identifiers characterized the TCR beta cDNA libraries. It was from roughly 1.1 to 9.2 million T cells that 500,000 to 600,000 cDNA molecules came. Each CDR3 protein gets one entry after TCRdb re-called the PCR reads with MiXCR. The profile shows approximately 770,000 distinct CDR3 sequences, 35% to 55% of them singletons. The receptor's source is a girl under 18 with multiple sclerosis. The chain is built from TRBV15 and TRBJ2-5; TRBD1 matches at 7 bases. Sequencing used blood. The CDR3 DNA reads TGTGCCAGTAGTCCAGTGACAGGGCTTGAGACCCAGTACTTC. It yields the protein CASSPVTGLETQYF.